Below are 19 T cell receptor beta chains sequenced from a single sample in a study of blood T cell repertoires in COVID-19. Here immunoSEQ multiplex PCR was the method, and the copy in TCRdb shows in-frame clones only, minus some. The profile shows 250,000 or so clones, about 89% of them singletons. The sequenced material came from peripheral blood. The source is a man aged 40-50 years with active or convalescent COVID-19.

The J gene is TRBJ2-3, the V gene TRBV7-2; tentative D call: TRBD2 (5 bases). The CDR3 contains 15 residues. Looked up from germline, CDR1 is SGHTA and CDR2 is FQGNSA. V lost 5 bases, J lost 4 bases, and 16 bases lay in between. CDR3 loop: CASSPPEDWPDTQYF. For the CDR3, the DNA is TGTGCCAGCAGCCCGCCCGAGGACTGGCCAGATACGCAGTATTTT.

DNA for the CDR3: TGTGCCAGCAGTCCGGATCACGATACGTGGAGCGGTCAGCCCCAGCATTTT. This encodes CASSPDHDTWSGQPQHF. This chain joins TRBV6-6 and TRBJ1-5; D uncertain. The CDR3 runs 17 residues. Germline V gene lookup returns CDR1 MNHNY and CDR2 SVGAGI (reference sequence). Between the trimmed V and J ends, which lost 5 bases and 6 bases, there was a span of 23 bases.

This chain connects TRBV27 to TRBJ2-3; a weak D match, TRBD2 (6 bases). The V gene lost 6 bases and the J gene lost 5 bases, with 21 bases spanning the gap. The length of the CDR3 is 16 residues. Germline CDR1 MNHEY, CDR2 SMNVEV (reference sequence). The CDR3 reads CASRRGAGNALDTQYF. Written as DNA, the CDR3 is TGTGCCAGCAGACGAGGGGCGGGAAACGCACTAGATACGCAGTATTTT.

The chain links TRBV28 to TRBJ2-7; weak D call: TRBD2 (5 bases). The CDR3 extends over 17 amino acids. With 2 bases removed from V and 0 bases from J, the gap between germline ends came to 17 bases. Germline V gene data show CDR1 as MDHEN and CDR2 as SYDVKM. CDR3 sequence reads: CASSLGRRLTSSYEQYF. The CDR3 DNA is TGTGCCAGCAGTTTAGGGAGAAGGTTAACGTCCTCCTACGAGCAGTACTTC.

The chain couples TRBV30 to TRBJ1-1; D is undetermined. The germline V gene encodes CDR1 GTSNPN and CDR2 SVGIG (reference sequence). Trimming removed 3 bases at V and 5 bases at J, with 13 bases between. The CDR3 contains 13 residues. The CDR3 is CAWSQRRRTEAFF. As DNA, the CDR3 is TGTGCCTGGAGCCAGCGGAGGAGGACTGAAGCTTTCTTT.

The chain employs TRBV19 and TRBJ2-2; D unresolved. Trimming shortened V by 6 bases and J by 5 bases, and 25 bases separated the two germline ends. Germline lookup yields CDR1 LNHDA and CDR2 SQIVND (reference sequence). The CDR3 has 18 residues. In nucleotides, the CDR3 is TGTGCCAGTAGCCATTTCGTTGGGTGGCTAGATGGGACCGGGGAGCTGTTTTTT. This gives the protein CASSHFVGWLDGTGELFF.

This rearrangement joins TRBV6-5 to TRBJ1-1, with D tentatively TRBD1 (6 bases). Germline V gene lookup returns CDR1 MNHEY and CDR2 SVGAGI. The CDR3 length is 14 residues. Trimming shortened V by 5 bases and J by 2 bases, and 12 bases separated the two germline ends. This CDR3 reads CASSKGQSNTEAFF. The CDR3 DNA reads TGTGCCAGCAGTAAGGGACAATCAAACACTGAAGCTTTCTTT.

J is TRBJ2-3 and V is TRBV9; 10 nucleotides agree with TRBD2. Germline V lookup: CDR1 SGDLS, CDR2 YYNGEE. There are 17 residues in the CDR3. J lost 2 bases, V lost 4 bases, and 10 bases had no gene match. The CDR3 loop is CASSPKVGTSVTDTQYF. For the CDR3, the DNA is TGTGCCAGCAGCCCAAAAGTGGGGACTAGCGTCACAGATACGCAGTATTTT.

The chain employs TRBV24-1 and TRBJ2-3; D ambiguous. There are 16 residues in the CDR3. V lost 4 bases, J lost 3 bases, and 16 bases lay in between. Germline assignment: CDR1 KGHDR and CDR2 SFDVKD. CDR3 DNA sequence: TGTGCCACCAGTGACCCCCTAGAGATTTGGACAGATACGCAGTATTTT. As protein: CATSDPLEIWTDTQYF.

The CDR3 nucleotides are TGTGCCAGCAGCTTAAGTAGGCGAGGGTCTGAAGCTTTCTTT. It yields the protein CASSLSRRGSEAFF. V is TRBV7-3 and J is TRBJ1-1; D unresolved. V was cut by 1 base and J by 6 bases, with 12 bases left in between. The CDR3 contains 14 residues. Germline-derived CDR1 and CDR2 are SGHTA and FQGTGA.

The J gene is TRBJ2-2, the V gene TRBV5-6; possible D gene TRBD1, 6 bases. CDR1 is SGHDT, CDR2 YYEEEE, per germline. The CDR3 is 14 amino acids. V was cut by 1 base and J by 7 bases, with 11 bases left in between. CDR3 sequence (DNA): TGTGCCAGCAGCTTGCCAGGGGCGGACGGGGAGCTGTTTTTT. This codes for CASSLPGADGELFF. The variable domain in full, completed from reference TRBV5-6 and TRBJ2-2, reads DAGVTQSPTHLIKTRGQQVTLRCSPKSGHDTVSWYQQALGQGPQFIFQYYEEEERQRGNFPDRFSGHQFPNYSSELNVNALLLGDSALYLCASSLPGADGELFFGEGSRLTVL.

The chain is built from TRBV4-2 and TRBJ2-7; 10 nucleotides match TRBD2. The length of the CDR3 is 15 residues. Germline CDR1 and CDR2: LGHNA and YNFKEQ. The J segment lost 4 bases and the V segment lost 5 bases, leaving 8 bases of the junction unmatched. DNA for the CDR3: TGTGCCAGCAGCTCCTATAGCGGGAGGTCGTACGAGCAGTACTTC. Protein: CASSSYSGRSYEQYF.

J is TRBJ2-7 and V is TRBV27, with D possibly TRBD2 on 6 matching bases. Germline V CDR1 and CDR2: MNHEY, SMNVEV (reference sequence). The CDR3 loop spans 14 amino acids. The V gene lost 5 bases and the J gene lost 5 bases, with 16 bases spanning the gap. DNA of the CDR3: TGTGCCAGCAGTCCCGGCGGGGTTGACGACGAGCAGTACTTC. The encoded protein is CASSPGGVDDEQYF.

The chain links TRBV11-3 to TRBJ2-1, with a possible D match to TRBD2 (5 bases). Germline CDR1 and CDR2: SGHNT and YENEEA. The V and J ends lost 1 base and 6 bases respectively, with 7 bases between them. The CDR3 totals 13 residues. CDR3 nucleotide sequence: TGTGCCAGCAGCTTAGCGGGGAGCAATGAGCAGTTCTTC. The encoded protein is CASSLAGSNEQFF.

The genes are TRBV19 and TRBJ2-1; 10 bases are shared with TRBD2. Germline V CDR1 and CDR2: LNHDA, SQIVND (reference sequence). The CDR3 sequence is 15 residues long. J gave up 1 base and V 5 bases, and 2 bases lay outside the gene matches. CDR3 coding DNA: TGTGCCAGTAGTCCTAGCGGGAGTTCCTACAATGAGCAGTTCTTC. Residues: CASSPSGSSYNEQFF. The whole variable domain, filled in from reference TRBV19 and TRBJ2-1, reads DGGITQSPKYLFRKEGQNVTLSCEQNLNHDAMYWYRQDPGQGLRLIYYSQIVNDFQKGDIAEGYSVSREKKESFPLTVTSAQKNPTAFYLCASSPSGSSYNEQFFGPGTRLTVL.

This clone was counted between two and nine times. The CDR3 coding sequence is TGTGCCAGCTCACCAATCACAGATAATGAAAAACTGTTTTTT. Translated, it gives CASSPITDNEKLFF. This chain links TRBV18 with TRBJ1-4; D unclear. V lost 2 bases to trimming and J lost 4 bases, with 8 bases between them. Germline CDR1 is KGHSH and CDR2 is LQKENI. The CDR3 has 14 amino acids.

V and J are TRBV7-6 and TRBJ2-7; maybe TRBD2 (6 bases). The V gene lost 4 bases and the J gene lost 2 bases, with 18 bases spanning the gap. The CDR3 spans 16 residues. CDR1 and CDR2 (germline): SGHVS, FNYEAQ. In nucleotides, the CDR3 is TGTGCCAGCAGCTCCCGGGAGTTGAGGGGTACCTACGAGCAGTACTTC. Its translation is CASSSRELRGTYEQYF. Complete variable domain (other parts from reference TRBV7-6 and TRBJ2-7): GAGVSQSPRYKVTKRGQDVALRCDPISGHVSLYWYRQALGQGPEFLTYFNYEAQQDKSGLPNDRFSAERPEGSISTLTIQRTEQRDSAMYRCASSSRELRGTYEQYFGPGTRLTVT.

The J gene is TRBJ2-3, the V gene TRBV3-1 (or the pseudogene TRBV3-2); 9 bases fit TRBD2. The trim removed 4 bases at V and 3 bases at J, leaving 11 bases unmatched. The CDR3 loop spans 17 amino acids. In germline, CDR1 is LGHDT, CDR2 YNNKEL (reference sequence). CDR3: CASSPKPKTSGTDTQYF. In nucleotides, the CDR3 is TGTGCCAGCAGCCCCAAACCTAAGACTAGCGGAACAGATACGCAGTATTTT.

This clone was observed once. This chain links TRBV20-1 with TRBJ2-7, with 9 bases that match TRBD1. The CDR3 contains 13 residues. Germline-derived CDR1 and CDR2 are DFQATT and SNEGSKA (reference sequence). With 3 bases clipped from V and 3 bases from J, the junction kept 3 bases outside the gene matches. The CDR3 is CSASPGQGYEQYF. Here the CDR3 DNA reads TGCAGTGCTAGTCCGGGACAGGGCTACGAGCAGTACTTC.